This TCR beta chain was profiled in a study of blood T cell repertoires in COVID-19. Looking at the study overall: Whether acute or convalescent, the COVID-19 samples came from the United States, Italy and Spain. Nucleic acid was either cDNA or gDNA, and it came from T cells, B-cell-depleted T cells, or PBMCs.

This CDR3 region has 17 residues. In the authors' methods: Reference gene primer amplification in the assay estimated nucleated cell counts. The method was immunoSEQ multiplex PCR; TCRdb's version includes in-frame clones alone and lacks a portion of them. V, J and clone size are those of that table, while D and trimming were read from the DNA. Altogether 150,000 to 200,000 clones are present, approximately 85% being singletons, with the ten largest covering around 3.3%. The sequence was collected from a man aged 55 to 69 with acute or convalescent COVID-19. Sample: peripheral blood. This rearrangement joins TRBV21-1 to TRBJ2-7; the table calls TRBD2, which could not be checked here. TRBV21-1 is noted as a pseudogene. The CDR3 loop is CASSKQRTSGRVDEQYF. In DNA, the CDR3 is TGTGCCAGCAGCAAACAAAGGACTAGCGGGAGGGTCGACGAGCAGTACTTC.